A single sample is the source of the 13 T cell receptor beta chains below, sequenced in a study of OX40 agonist ivuxolimab in advanced cancers. Produced via immunoSEQ multiplex PCR; TCRdb's table is partial and in-frame only. This sample has fewer than 100,000 clones, with approximately 83% found just once. Material: CD4+ or CD8+ T cells sorted from blood, obtained in a trial of the OX40 agonist ivuxolimab. These receptors were collected from an adult with an advanced solid tumor such as melanoma, head and neck, liver or kidney cancer.

V and J are TRBV2 and TRBJ2-3; 15 bases are shared with TRBD2. Germline values: CDR1 SNHLY, CDR2 FYNNEI. CDR3 size: 18 residues. Trimming took 4 bases from V and 4 from J; bases not matched to a gene: 9. The CDR3 loop reads CASSAFPGLAGGPDTQYF. DNA of the CDR3: TGTGCCAGCAGTGCTTTCCCGGGACTAGCGGGGGGTCCAGATACGCAGTATTTT.

The J gene is TRBJ2-3, the V gene TRBV13; 9 nucleotides match TRBD2. The CDR3 sequence is 16 residues long. In germline, CDR1 is PRHDT, CDR2 FYEKMQ (reference sequence). Unmatched junction bases numbered 14, after V lost 5 bases and J lost 8 bases. The CDR3 region has the DNA TGTGCCAGCAGCCAACAGGCGGGGGGGCAGGATGCTACGCAGTATTTT. Translated, it gives CASSQQAGGQDATQYF.

This sequence joins TRBV14 and TRBJ2-1; 9 bases map to TRBD2. With 4 bases clipped from V and 9 bases from J, the junction kept 19 bases outside the gene matches. Germline loops: CDR1 SGHDN, CDR2 FVKESK. This CDR3 has 18 residues. CDR3 residues: CASSPRTRAGGLHSEQFF. The CDR3 nucleotides read TGTGCCAGCAGCCCCCGGACTCGGGCGGGGGGGCTCCATAGTGAGCAGTTCTTC. Supplemented by reference TRBV14 and TRBJ2-1, the full variable domain reads EAGVTQFPSHSVIEKGQTVTLRCDPISGHDNLYWYRRVMGKEIKFLLHFVKESKQDESGMPNNRFLAERTGGTYSTLKVQPAELEDSGVYFCASSPRTRAGGLHSEQFFGPGTRLTVL.

CDR3 nucleotide sequence: TGCGCCAGCAGCTTGGCCGCAGGGGGCTTTGGAAACACCATATATTTT. Translation gives CASSLAAGGFGNTIYF. This sequence joins TRBV5-1 and TRBJ1-3, with TRBD1 matching 8 bases. CDR3 length equals 16 residues. V was clipped by 0 bases and J by 3 bases; unmatched bases: 5. Germline values: CDR1 SGHRS, CDR2 YFSETQ.

The CDR3: CASSQTGTSLEQYF. The CDR3 coding sequence is TGTGCCAGCAGCCAAACCGGGACTAGCCTCGAGCAGTACTTC. The rearrangement links TRBV7-2 to TRBJ2-7, with 9 bases identical to TRBD2. Germline V gene data show CDR1 as SGHTA and CDR2 as FQGNSA. The CDR3 is made up of 14 amino acids. Losses at the gene ends were 5 bases for V and 6 bases for J; bases not matched to a gene: 8.

This clone was detected only once. The genes are TRBV28 and TRBJ2-7, with D tentatively TRBD1 (7 bases). Per germline, CDR1 MDHEN and CDR2 SYDVKM. The V gene lost 7 bases and the J gene lost 1 base, with 14 bases spanning the gap. This CDR3 has 14 amino acids. The DNA of the CDR3 is TGTGCCAGCAAGGGCAGGGGGGTTTCCTACGAGCAGTACTTC. This translates into CASKGRGVSYEQYF.

The chain employs TRBV9 and TRBJ2-1, with D perhaps TRBD2 (7 bases). The ends were cut back, 0 bases at V and 5 bases at J, with 24 bases in the middle. The CDR3 extends over 19 amino acids. CDR1 and CDR2 (germline): SGDLS, YYNGEE. CDR3 protein: CASSVAGAVAGVVDNEQFF. The CDR3 bases are TGTGCCAGCAGCGTAGCGGGGGCAGTTGCGGGAGTAGTTGACAATGAGCAGTTCTTC.

The rearrangement joins TRBV7-2 to TRBJ2-7; D assignment may be TRBD1 or TRBD2 (5 bases each). Trimming left V 5 bases short and J 2 bases short, with 16 bases between. The CDR3 length is 15 residues. Germline V gene lookup returns CDR1 SGHTA and CDR2 FQGNSA. The CDR3 reads CASSPPGANTYEQYF. CDR3 bases: TGTGCCAGCAGCCCGCCCGGGGCCAATACCTACGAGCAGTACTTC.

CDR3 sequence reads: CATSITGPAGGFQETQYF. The CDR3 nucleotides read TGTGCCACCAGCATAACAGGGCCTGCGGGGGGGTTTCAAGAGACCCAGTACTTC. V is TRBV15 and J is TRBJ2-5; 9 bases map to TRBD2. The CDR3 loop spans 18 amino acids. J lost 2 bases, V lost 4 bases, and 14 bases had no gene match. CDR1 is LNHNV and CDR2 is YYDKDF in the germline V gene (reference sequence). The full variable domain, in which reference TRBV15 and TRBJ2-5 provide the parts outside the CDR3, is DAMVIQNPRYQVTQFGKPVTLSCSQTLNHNVMYWYQQKSSQAPKLLFHYYDKDFNNEADTPDNFQSRRPNTSFCFLDIRSPGLGDTAMYLCATSITGPAGGFQETQYFGPGTRLLVL.

The chain uses TRBV5-1 and TRBJ2-5; possibly TRBD2 for D (5 bases). Germline CDR1 is SGHRS and CDR2 is YFSETQ. CDR3 length equals 14 residues. Trimming pared 5 bases from V and 4 bases from J, leaving 15 bases between. DNA of the CDR3: TGCGCCAGCAGTGACCAGCCGGGGTCAGAGACCCAGTACTTC. Residues: CASSDQPGSETQYF. The complete variable domain, with remaining parts taken from reference TRBV5-1 and TRBJ2-5, reads KAGVTQTPRYLIKTRGQQVTLSCSPISGHRSVSWYQQTPGQGLQFLFEYFSETQRNKGNFPGRFSGRQFSNSRSEMNVSTLELGDSALYLCASSDQPGSETQYFGPGTRLLVL.

V is TRBV20-1 and J is TRBJ2-3; no clear D gene. Germline CDR1 is DFQATT and CDR2 is SNEGSKA (reference sequence). The germline V and J ends were trimmed by 7 bases and 4 bases, with 9 bases remaining between them. CDR3 length: 11 residues. The CDR3 nucleotides are TGCAGTGGATTTCGGGCAGATACGCAGTATTTT. It codes for CSGFRADTQYF.

This chain joins TRBV11-1 and TRBJ2-5; no firm D call. CDR1 is SGHAT and CDR2 is FQDESV in the germline V gene (reference sequence). This CDR3 has 14 amino acids. The germline V and J ends were trimmed by 5 bases and 1 base, with 11 bases remaining between them. This CDR3 reads CASSPRKIQETQYF. CDR3 coding DNA: TGTGCCAGCAGCCCTCGTAAGATCCAAGAGACCCAGTACTTC.

The V and J genes are TRBV7-2 and TRBJ1-2; no reliable D call. V was clipped by 5 bases and J by 4 bases, with 11 bases between them. This CDR3 contains 13 residues. The germline V gene has CDR1 SGHTA and CDR2 FQGNSA. The CDR3 is CASSPEFIYGYTF. CDR3 nucleotides: TGTGCCAGCAGCCCCGAATTTATCTATGGCTACACCTTC.